This TCR beta chain was sequenced in a study of HIV-infected patients and healthy controls. Alpha and beta constant-region primers primed reverse transcription of about 500 ng RNA. Using multiplexing indices, alpha and beta chain libraries were generated apart by chain-specific third strand synthesis. A single primer pair per chain amplified all rearrangements, with per-molecule barcodes. Ligation attached cDNA to a 5' RACE adapter that carried a random hexamer and SP2 site. TCRdb ran MiXCR on the 5' RACE reads and lists one entry per CDR3 protein. The table lists under 15,000 distinct CDR3 sequences, about a tenth of them singletons. This clonotype is labeled medium-sized. All unsorted peripheral T cells were captured because whole blood was used without fractionation. Germline V gene lookup returns CDR1 SGHVS and CDR2 FQNEAQ. The CDR3 consists of 15 residues. Trimming removed 1 base from V and 4 bases from J, with 13 bases in between.

Material for sequencing was blood. The J gene is TRBJ1-2, the V gene TRBV7-8; weak D call: TRBD1 (5 bases). This sequence was found in an adult in good health. CDR3 in amino acids: CASSLVDIRGYGYTF. The CDR3 coding sequence is TGTGCCAGCAGCTTAGTCGATATAAGGGGCTATGGCTACACCTTC.